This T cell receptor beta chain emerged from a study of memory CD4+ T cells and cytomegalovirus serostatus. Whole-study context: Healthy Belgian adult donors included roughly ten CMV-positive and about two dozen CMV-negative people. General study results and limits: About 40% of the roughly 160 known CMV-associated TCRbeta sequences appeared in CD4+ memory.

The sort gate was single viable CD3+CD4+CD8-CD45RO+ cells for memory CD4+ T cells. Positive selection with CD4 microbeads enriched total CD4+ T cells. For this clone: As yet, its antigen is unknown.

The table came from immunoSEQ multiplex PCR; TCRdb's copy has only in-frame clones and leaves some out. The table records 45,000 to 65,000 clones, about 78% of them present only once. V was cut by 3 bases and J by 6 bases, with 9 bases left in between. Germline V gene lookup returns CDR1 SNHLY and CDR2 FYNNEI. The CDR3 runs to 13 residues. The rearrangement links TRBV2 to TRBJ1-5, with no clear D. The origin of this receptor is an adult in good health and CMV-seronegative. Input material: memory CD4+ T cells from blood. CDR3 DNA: TGTGCCAGCAGTGAGGTCCAGCTTCAGCCCCAGCATTTT. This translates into CASSEVQLQPQHF.